Here is one T cell receptor (beta chain) with its context. The entry originates in a study of T cell changes during pregnancy in multiple sclerosis. Sequenced by immunoSEQ multiplex PCR; TCRdb stores in-frame clones only, minus some. The sample gives over 55,000 clones, almost 90% of which show up once; around 9.5% is in the top ten. Germline CDR1 reads SEHNR; CDR2 reads FQNEAQ (reference sequence). Trimming removed 5 bases from V and 8 bases from J, with 18 bases in between. This CDR3 has 15 amino acids. Sequenced material: peripheral blood, taken after pregnancy. This sequence originates from a female donor in good health, enrolled as a control in a pregnancy study. The chain joins TRBV7-9 to TRBJ1-4, with D hard to call. This chain's CDR3 is CASSQSGGVYEKLFF. DNA for the CDR3: TGTGCCAGCAGCCAAAGCGGTGGGGTATACGAAAAACTGTTTTTT.